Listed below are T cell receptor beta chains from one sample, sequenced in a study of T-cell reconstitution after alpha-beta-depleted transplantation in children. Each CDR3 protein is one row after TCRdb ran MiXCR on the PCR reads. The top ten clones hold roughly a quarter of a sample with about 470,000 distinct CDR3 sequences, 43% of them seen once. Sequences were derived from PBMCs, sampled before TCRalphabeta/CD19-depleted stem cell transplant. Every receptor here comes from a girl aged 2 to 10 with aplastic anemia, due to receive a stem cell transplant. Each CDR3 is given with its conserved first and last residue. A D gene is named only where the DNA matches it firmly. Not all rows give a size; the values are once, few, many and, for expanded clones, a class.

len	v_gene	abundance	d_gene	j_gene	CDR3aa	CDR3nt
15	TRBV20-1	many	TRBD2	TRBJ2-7	CSARDGTSGSYEQYF	TGCAGTGCTAGAGACGGGACTAGCGGGAGCTACGAGCAGTACTTC
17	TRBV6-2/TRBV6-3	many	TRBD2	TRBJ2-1	CASSRRTSGSRYNEQFF	TGTGCCAGCAGCCGACGGACTAGCGGGAGCCGCTACAATGAGCAGTTCTTC
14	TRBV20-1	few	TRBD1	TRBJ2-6	CSARDRAGANVLTF	TGCAGTGCCAGAGACAGGGCCGGGGCCAACGTCCTGACTTTC
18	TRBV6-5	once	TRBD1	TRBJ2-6	CASSYSWTGGSGANVLTF	TGTGCCAGCAGTTACTCCTGGACAGGGGGTTCTGGGGCCAACGTCCTGACTTTC
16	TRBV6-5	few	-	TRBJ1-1	CASSYSHGGFGTEAFF	TGTGCCAGCAGTTACTCTCACGGGGGGTTCGGCACTGAAGCTTTCTTT
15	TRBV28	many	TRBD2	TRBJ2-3	CATISGGLNTDTQYF	TGTGCCACCATAAGCGGGGGGCTTAACACAGATACGCAGTATTTT
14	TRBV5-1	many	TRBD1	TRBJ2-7	CASSPTGEVGEQYF	TGCGCCAGCAGCCCGACAGGGGAGGTCGGCGAGCAGTACTTC
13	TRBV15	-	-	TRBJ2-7	CATSRGGTGRQYF	TGTGCCACCAGCAGAGGAGGGACGGGCAGGCAGTACTTC
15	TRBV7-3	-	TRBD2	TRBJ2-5	CASSPSGSSQETQYF	TGTGCCAGCAGTCCTAGCGGGAGTAGCCAAGAGACCCAGTACTTC
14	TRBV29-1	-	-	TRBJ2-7	CSVEGPTDSYEQYF	TGCAGCGTTGAAGGACCGACAGACTCCTACGAGCAGTACTTC
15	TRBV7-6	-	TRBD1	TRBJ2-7	CASSSRQGLNYEQYF	TGTGCCAGCAGCTCACGACAGGGGCTTAACTACGAGCAGTACTTC
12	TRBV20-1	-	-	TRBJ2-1	CSARPGSNEQFF	TGCAGTGCTAGACCGGGGTCGAATGAGCAGTTCTTC
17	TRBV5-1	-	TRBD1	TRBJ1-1	CASSFSQGAGMNTEAFF	TGCGCCAGCAGCTTTTCACAGGGGGCGGGCATGAACACTGAAGCTTTCTTT
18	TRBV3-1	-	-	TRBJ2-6	CASSQGRQGGTGANVLTF	TGTGCCAGCAGCCAAGGGAGACAGGGAGGGACTGGGGCCAACGTCCTGACTTTC
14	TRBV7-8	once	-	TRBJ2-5	CASSLAGRPETQYF	TGTGCCAGCAGCTTAGCAGGGCGTCCGGAGACCCAGTACTTC
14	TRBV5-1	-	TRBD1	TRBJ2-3	CASSQGQGYDTQYF	TGCGCCAGCAGCCAGGGACAGGGCTACGATACGCAGTATTTT
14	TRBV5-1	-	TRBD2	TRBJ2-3	CASSYSGGYDTQYF	TGCGCCAGCAGCTATAGCGGGGGCTACGATACGCAGTATTTT
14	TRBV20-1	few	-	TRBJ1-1	CSASGAGSYTEAFF	TGCAGTGCTAGTGGTGCAGGTTCTTACACTGAAGCTTTCTTT
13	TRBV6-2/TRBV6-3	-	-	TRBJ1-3	CASREGPGNTIYF	TGTGCCAGCAGAGAGGGCCCTGGAAACACCATATATTTT
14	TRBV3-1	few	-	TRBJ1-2	CASSHPPYGYGYTF	TGTGCCAGCAGCCACCCCCCATATGGTTATGGCTACACCTTC
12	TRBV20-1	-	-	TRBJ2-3	CSARDFTDTQYF	TGCAGTGCTAGAGACTTCACAGATACGCAGTATTTT
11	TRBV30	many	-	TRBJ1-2	CAQSRPNGYTF	TGTGCCCAGAGTAGACCCAATGGCTACACCTTC
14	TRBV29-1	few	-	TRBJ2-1	CSTLRQYSHNEQFF	TGCAGCACCCTTCGACAGTATTCTCACAATGAGCAGTTCTTC
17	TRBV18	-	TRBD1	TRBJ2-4	CASSPKPGQGLGNIQYF	TGTGCCAGCTCACCGAAACCGGGACAGGGCCTTGGAAACATTCAGTACTTC
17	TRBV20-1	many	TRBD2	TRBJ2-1	CSARAPVTSGYYNEQFF	TGCAGTGCTAGAGCTCCTGTGACTAGCGGATACTACAATGAGCAGTTCTTC
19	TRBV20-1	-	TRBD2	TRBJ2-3	CSARDTQRLAREIVDTQYF	TGCAGTGCTAGAGATACCCAACGACTAGCGAGGGAGATTGTAGACACGCAGTATTTT
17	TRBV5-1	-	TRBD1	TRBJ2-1	CASSIGQGAYTYNEQFF	TGCGCCAGCAGCATCGGACAGGGGGCTTATACCTACAATGAGCAGTTCTTC
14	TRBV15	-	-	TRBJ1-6	CATSGDRFGSPLHF	TGTGCCACCAGCGGAGACAGGTTTGGCTCACCCCTCCACTTT
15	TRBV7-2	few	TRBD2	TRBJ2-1	CASSSVASGYNEQFF	TGTGCCAGCAGCTCGGTGGCTAGCGGCTACAATGAGCAGTTCTTC
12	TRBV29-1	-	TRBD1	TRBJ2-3	CSELQGADTQYF	TGCAGCGAACTACAGGGGGCAGATACGCAGTATTTT
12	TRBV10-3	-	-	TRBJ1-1	CAITQGRTEAFF	TGTGCCATCACCCAGGGGCGTACTGAAGCTTTCTTT
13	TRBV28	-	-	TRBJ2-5	CASLTPGTETQYF	TGTGCCAGCCTTACGCCCGGGACGGAGACCCAGTACTTC
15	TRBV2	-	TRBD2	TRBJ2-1	CASSEGGSSYNEQFF	TGTGCCAGCAGTGAGGGGGGGAGTTCCTACAATGAGCAGTTCTTC
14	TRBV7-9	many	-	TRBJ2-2	CASRAGTNTGELFF	TGTGCCAGCAGGGCCGGGACAAACACCGGGGAGCTGTTTTTT
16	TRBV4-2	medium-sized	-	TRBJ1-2	CASSRLQGALGYGYTF	TGTGCCAGCAGCCGTCTACAGGGAGCCTTAGGCTATGGCTACACCTTC
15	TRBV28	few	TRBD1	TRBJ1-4	CASSSRGTGAEKLFF	TGTGCCAGCAGTTCCCGAGGGACAGGGGCCGAAAAACTGTTTTTT
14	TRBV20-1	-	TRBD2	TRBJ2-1	CSASPSGREGEQFF	TGCAGTGCTAGCCCTAGCGGGAGGGAGGGTGAGCAGTTCTTC
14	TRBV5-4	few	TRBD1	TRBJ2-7	CASSGGDRAYEQYF	TGTGCCAGCAGCGGCGGCGACAGGGCCTACGAGCAGTACTTC
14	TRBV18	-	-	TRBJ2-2	CASSPGTNTGELFF	TGTGCCAGCTCACCAGGGACAAACACCGGGGAGCTGTTTTTT
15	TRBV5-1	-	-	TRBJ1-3	CASSFGERSGNTIYF	TGCGCCAGCAGCTTCGGGGAGAGATCTGGAAACACCATATATTTT
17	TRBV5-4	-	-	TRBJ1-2	CASSPGSPGERNYGYTF	TGTGCCAGCAGCCCGGGCTCCCCCGGGGAGAGAAACTATGGCTACACCTTC
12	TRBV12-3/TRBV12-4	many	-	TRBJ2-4	CASRTNENIQYF	TGTGCCAGCCGGACTAATGAAAACATTCAGTACTTC
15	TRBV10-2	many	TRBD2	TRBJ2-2	CASSLAGGRTGELFF	TGCGCCAGCAGCTTAGCGGGAGGGCGCACCGGGGAGCTGTTTTTT
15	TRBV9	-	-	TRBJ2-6	CASSQQGTGANVLTF	TGTGCCAGCAGCCAGCAGGGAACTGGGGCCAACGTCCTGACTTTC
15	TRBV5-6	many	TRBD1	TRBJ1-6	CASSFGDRENSPLHF	TGTGCCAGCAGCTTCGGAGACAGGGAAAATTCACCCCTCCACTTT
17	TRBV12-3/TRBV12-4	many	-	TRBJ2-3	CASSLQGHTLVTDTQYF	TGTGCCAGCAGTCTCCAAGGGCACACGTTAGTCACAGATACGCAGTATTTT
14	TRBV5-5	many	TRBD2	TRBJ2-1	CATGGRGSYNEQFF	TGTGCCACCGGGGGGAGGGGTTCCTACAATGAGCAGTTCTTC
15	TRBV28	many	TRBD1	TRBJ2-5	CASSQYGQGMETQYF	TGTGCCAGCAGCCAATACGGACAGGGGATGGAGACCCAGTACTTC
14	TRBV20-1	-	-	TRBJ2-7	CSARDMGETYEQYF	TGCAGTGCTAGAGATATGGGGGAGACCTACGAGCAGTACTTC
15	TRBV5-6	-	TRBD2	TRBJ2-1	CASSTPSGLYNEQFF	TGTGCCAGCAGCACCCCTAGCGGACTCTACAATGAGCAGTTCTTC
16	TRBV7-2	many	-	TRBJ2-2	CASSFLATTRTGELFF	TGTGCCAGCAGCTTTTTAGCCACAACTCGCACCGGGGAGCTGTTTTTT
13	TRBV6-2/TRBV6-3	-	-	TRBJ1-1	CASSYNSGTEAFF	TGTGCCAGCAGTTACAATTCGGGCACTGAAGCTTTCTTT
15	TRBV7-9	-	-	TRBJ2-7	CASSTDRHPSYEQYF	TGTGCCAGCAGCACCGACAGACACCCCTCCTACGAGCAGTACTTC
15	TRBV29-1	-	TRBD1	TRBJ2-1	CSASPRTGVNNEQFF	TGCAGCGCCTCCCCTAGGACAGGGGTGAACAATGAGCAGTTCTTC
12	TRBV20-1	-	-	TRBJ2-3	CSLETRGDTQYF	TGCAGCCTAGAGACGAGGGGGGATACGCAGTATTTT
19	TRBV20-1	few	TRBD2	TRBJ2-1	CSARSRGAGVASGYNEQFF	TGCAGTGCTAGATCTCGGGGCGCGGGGGTGGCTAGCGGGTACAATGAGCAGTTCTTC
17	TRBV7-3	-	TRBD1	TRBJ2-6	CASSLSDRGPGANVLTF	TGTGCCAGCAGCTTAAGTGACAGGGGGCCAGGGGCCAACGTCCTGACTTTC
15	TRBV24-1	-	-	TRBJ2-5	CATSDFVGGCETQYF	TGTGCCACCAGTGATTTTGTGGGGGGCTGTGAGACCCAGTACTTC